This T cell receptor (beta chain) was documented in a study of identical twins. MiXCR, run by TCRdb on the 5' RACE reads, gives a single entry per CDR3 protein. The data contain approximately 670,000 distinct CDR3 sequences, 5.5% to 6.5% of them singletons. This clonotype was seen a few times. Sequencing was performed on naive T cells sorted from blood. The sequence came from a man between 18 and 29 years old in good health.

CDR3 loop: CATSDLRKGKQETQYF. The DNA for the CDR3 is TGTGCCACCAGTGATTTGCGCAAAGGAAAACAAGAGACCCAGTACTTC. The V and J genes are TRBV24-1 and TRBJ2-5; no firm D call. The CDR3 sequence is 16 residues long. Germline CDR1 and CDR2: KGHDR and SFDVKD. The germline V and J ends were trimmed by 0 bases and 2 bases, with 12 bases remaining between them.